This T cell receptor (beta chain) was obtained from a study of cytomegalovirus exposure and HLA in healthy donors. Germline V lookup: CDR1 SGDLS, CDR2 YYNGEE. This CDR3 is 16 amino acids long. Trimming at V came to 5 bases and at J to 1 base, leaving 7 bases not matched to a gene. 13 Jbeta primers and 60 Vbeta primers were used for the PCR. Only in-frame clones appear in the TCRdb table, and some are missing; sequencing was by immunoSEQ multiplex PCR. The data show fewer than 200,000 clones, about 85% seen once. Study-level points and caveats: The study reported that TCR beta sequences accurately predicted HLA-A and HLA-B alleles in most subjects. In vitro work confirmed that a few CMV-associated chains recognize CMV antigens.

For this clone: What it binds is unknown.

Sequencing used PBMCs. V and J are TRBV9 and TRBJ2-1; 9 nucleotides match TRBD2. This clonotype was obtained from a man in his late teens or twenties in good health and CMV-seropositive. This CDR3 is CASSSLAGGSYNEQFF. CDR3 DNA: TGTGCCAGCAGTTCCTTGGCGGGGGGGTCCTACAATGAGCAGTTCTTC.